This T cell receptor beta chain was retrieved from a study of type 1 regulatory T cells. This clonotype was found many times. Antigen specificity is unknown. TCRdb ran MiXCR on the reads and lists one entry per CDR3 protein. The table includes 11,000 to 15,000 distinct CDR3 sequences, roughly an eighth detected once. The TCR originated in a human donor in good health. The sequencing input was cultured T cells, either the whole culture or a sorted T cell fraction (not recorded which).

The chain's CDR3 is CASSPPKEQYF. In nucleotides, the CDR3 is TGTGCCAGCAGCCCACCTAAAGAGCAGTACTTC. The chain recombines TRBV7-2 with TRBJ2-7, with D unresolved. CDR1 is SGHTA and CDR2 is FQGNSA in the germline V gene. V was pared by 5 bases and J by 7 bases, with 9 bases between. The CDR3 extends over 11 amino acids.